The 17 T cell receptor beta chains presented below share a single source sample, sequenced in a study of blood T cell repertoires in COVID-19. The repertoire was sequenced with immunoSEQ multiplex PCR; TCRdb's copy has only in-frame clones and lacks some. Here the sample spans about 200,000 clones, around 80% being singletons. The sequenced sample consisted of peripheral blood. The source of these receptors is a human donor in a cohort sampled during active COVID-19.

This sequence joins TRBV29-1 and TRBJ2-5; possible D gene TRBD1, 6 bases. The CDR3 consists of 14 residues. The V and J ends lost 6 bases and 1 base respectively, with 15 bases between them. Germline V gene sequence: CDR1 SQVTM, CDR2 ANQGSEA. The CDR3 sequence: CSVPGVGGQETQYF. DNA of the CDR3: TGCAGCGTCCCTGGGGTAGGGGGCCAAGAGACCCAGTACTTC.

This chain connects TRBV9 to TRBJ1-3, with D unresolved. CDR1 SGDLS and CDR2 YYNGEE come from the germline V gene. This CDR3 is built from 15 residues. Trimming removed 0 bases from V and 0 bases from J, with 7 bases in between. The CDR3: CASSVAIYSGNTIYF. The CDR3 nucleotides read TGTGCCAGCAGCGTAGCCATCTACTCTGGAAACACCATATATTTT.

The J gene is TRBJ2-7, the V gene TRBV30; D remains ambiguous. There are 14 residues in the CDR3. In germline, CDR1 is GTSNPN, CDR2 SVGIG (reference sequence). V was pared by 1 base and J by 6 bases, with 16 bases between. Here the CDR3 reads CAWSAGHPGFEQYV. CDR3 bases: TGTGCCTGGAGTGCAGGCCACCCCGGCTTCGAGCAGTACGTC.

The rearrangement joins TRBV30 to TRBJ1-2, with D perhaps TRBD1 (6 bases). The germline CDR1 and CDR2 sequences are GTSNPN and SVGIG (reference sequence). This CDR3 comprises 13 residues. V was pared by 1 base and J by 7 bases, with 13 bases between. DNA of the CDR3: TGTGCCTGGAGTGCACCAGGGGCTTCTGGCTACACCTTC. Its protein is CAWSAPGASGYTF.

The CDR3 region has the DNA TGTGCCAGTCGATCGGGGGACCGAGGTTCGGGCTACACCTTC. It translates to CASRSGDRGSGYTF. J is TRBJ1-2 and V is TRBV19; D perhaps matches TRBD1 (5 bases). The CDR3 covers 14 residues. Germline CDR1 is LNHDA and CDR2 is SQIVND (reference sequence). The V gene lost 8 bases and the J gene lost 8 bases, with 21 bases spanning the gap.

The rearrangement uses TRBV28 and TRBJ1-4, with D possibly matching TRBD1 (5 bases). V was shortened by 5 bases and J by 8 bases, with 15 bases between the two germline ends. The length of the CDR3 is 14 residues. CDR1 and CDR2 from the germline V gene are MDHEN and SYDVKM. This CDR3 is CASSTRGEVEKLFF. The CDR3 DNA reads as TGTGCCAGCAGTACCCGGGGGGAAGTCGAAAAACTGTTTTTT.

The chain joins TRBV5-6 to TRBJ2-2, with a weak D call TRBD1 (6 bases). This CDR3 comprises 15 residues. Per the germline V gene, CDR1 is SGHDT and CDR2 is YYEEEE. With 0 bases removed from V and 4 bases from J, the gap between germline ends came to 10 bases. The CDR3 protein is CASSLALGGTGELFF. DNA of the CDR3: TGTGCCAGCAGCTTGGCGCTAGGGGGCACCGGGGAGCTGTTTTTT.

This clone showed up just a few times. The chain recombines TRBV6-1 with TRBJ1-5, with D unclear. CDR3 length: 14 residues. Trimming shortened V by 2 bases and J by 2 bases, and 7 bases separated the two germline ends. Germline V gene sequence: CDR1 MNHNS, CDR2 SASEGT. CDR3 sequence (DNA): TGTGCCAGCAGTGAATACGGGGGCAATCAGCCCCAGCATTTT. Translation: CASSEYGGNQPQHF.

A few counts support this clone. CDR3 protein: CASSVVQVYTEAFF. DNA of the CDR3: TGTGCCAGCAGTGTTGTACAGGTTTACACTGAAGCTTTCTTT. The gene calls are TRBV2 and TRBJ1-1, with D tentatively TRBD1 (5 bases). The CDR3 length is 14 residues. Germline CDR1 is SNHLY and CDR2 is FYNNEI. V dropped 4 bases and J dropped 3 bases, with 12 bases sitting between them.

The CDR3 reads CASRDSLGTQYF. The CDR3 nucleotides are TGTGCCAGCAGGGACTCGCTTGGAACCCAGTACTTC. The chain links TRBV2 to TRBJ2-5, with D possibly matching TRBD2 (5 bases). Germline CDR1 is SNHLY and CDR2 is FYNNEI. This CDR3 has 12 amino acids. The V gene lost 6 bases and the J gene lost 8 bases, with 13 bases spanning the gap.

This clone was seen only a few times. This chain connects TRBV5-1 to TRBJ2-5; maybe TRBD2 (5 bases). The CDR3 spans 16 residues. Deletions cut 4 bases from V and 0 bases from J, with 16 bases between. The germline CDR1 and CDR2 sequences are SGHRS and YFSETQ. CDR3 in amino acids: CASSLPTGEYQETQYF. The CDR3 DNA follows: TGCGCCAGCAGCCTCCCGACTGGGGAGTACCAAGAGACCCAGTACTTC.

The chain is built from TRBV4-2 and TRBJ1-2; 8 nucleotides match TRBD1. V trimming: 0 bases; J trimming: 4 bases; junction bases outside the gene matches: 1. Germline V CDR1 and CDR2: LGHNA, YNFKEQ. This CDR3 spans 14 amino acids. DNA of the CDR3: TGTGCCAGCAGCCAAGATGGGACAGGCTATGGCTACACCTTC. It codes for CASSQDGTGYGYTF.

Only a few counts were recorded for this clone. The chain is built from TRBV5-1 and TRBJ1-5, with no clear D. V dropped 0 bases and J dropped 4 bases, with 11 bases sitting between them. This CDR3 comprises 15 residues. CDR1 SGHRS and CDR2 YFSETQ come from the germline V gene. DNA for the CDR3: TGCGCCAGCAGCTTGGCCGGGGTCTTTAATCAGCCCCAGCATTTT. Its translation is CASSLAGVFNQPQHF.

J is TRBJ2-5 and V is TRBV24-1; TRBD2 agrees at 8 bases. CDR1 KGHDR and CDR2 SFDVKD come from the germline V gene. J lost 2 bases, V lost 5 bases, and 12 bases had no gene match. This CDR3 has 17 residues. The CDR3 loop reads CATSGPRAGAYQETQYF. CDR3 sequence (DNA): TGTGCCACCAGTGGGCCCCGAGCGGGGGCCTATCAAGAGACCCAGTACTTC.

The V call is TRBV7-8, the J call TRBJ1-1; 7 nucleotides agree with TRBD1. Trimming took 3 bases from V and 6 from J; bases not matched to a gene: 7. CDR3 size: 14 residues. Germline V gene data show CDR1 as SGHVS and CDR2 as FQNEAQ. Here the CDR3 reads CASSFRTGGSEAFF. In DNA form, the CDR3 reads TGTGCCAGCAGCTTTCGGACAGGAGGCTCTGAAGCTTTCTTT.

The genes are TRBV11-1 and TRBJ2-7, with a tentative D call TRBD2 (5 bases). Germline assignment: CDR1 SGHAT and CDR2 FQDESV (reference sequence). This CDR3 has 15 amino acids. Trimming cost V 0 bases and J 2 bases, with 11 bases left between them. CDR3 sequence: CASSLADSLAYEQYV. The CDR3 DNA is TGTGCCAGCAGCTTAGCGGACTCCCTCGCCTACGAGCAGTACGTC.

This clone was found a few times. This chain connects TRBV9 to TRBJ2-5, with D maybe TRBD1 (6 bases). Deletions cut 3 bases from V and 5 bases from J, with 17 bases between. CDR3 size: 15 residues. Germline-derived CDR1 and CDR2 are SGDLS and YYNGEE. This CDR3 reads CASSATRGVLETQYF. The CDR3 bases are TGTGCCAGCAGCGCCACCAGGGGAGTCTTGGAGACCCAGTACTTC.